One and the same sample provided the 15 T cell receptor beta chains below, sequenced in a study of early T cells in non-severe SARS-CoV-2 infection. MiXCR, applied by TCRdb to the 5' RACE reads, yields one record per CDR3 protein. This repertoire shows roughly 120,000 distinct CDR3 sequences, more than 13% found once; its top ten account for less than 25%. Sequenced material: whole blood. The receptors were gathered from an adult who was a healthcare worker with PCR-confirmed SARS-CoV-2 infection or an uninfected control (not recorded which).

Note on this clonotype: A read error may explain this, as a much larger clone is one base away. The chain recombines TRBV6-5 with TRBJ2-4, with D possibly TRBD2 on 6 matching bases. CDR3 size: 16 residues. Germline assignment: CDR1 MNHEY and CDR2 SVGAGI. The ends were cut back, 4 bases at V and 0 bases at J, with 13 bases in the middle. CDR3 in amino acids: CASSSWEDLAKNIQYF. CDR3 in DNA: TGTGCCAGCAGTTCCTGGGAGGACCTAGCCAAAAACATTCAGTACTTC.

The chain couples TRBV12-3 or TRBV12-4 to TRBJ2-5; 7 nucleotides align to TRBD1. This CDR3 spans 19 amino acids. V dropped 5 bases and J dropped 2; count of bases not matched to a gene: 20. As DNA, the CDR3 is TGTGCCAGCAGTCAGAGCTTTTTTATCCCCGGGACAGAGCAAGAGACCCAGTACTTC. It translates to CASSQSFFIPGTEQETQYF.

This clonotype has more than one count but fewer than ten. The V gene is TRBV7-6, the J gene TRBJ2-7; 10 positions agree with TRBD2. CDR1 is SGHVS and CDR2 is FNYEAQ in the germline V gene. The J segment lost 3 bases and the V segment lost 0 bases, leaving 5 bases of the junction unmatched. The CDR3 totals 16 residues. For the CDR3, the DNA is TGTGCCAGCAGCTTAGCTTTAGCGGGGGGAAACTACGAGCAGTACTTC. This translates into CASSLALAGGNYEQYF.

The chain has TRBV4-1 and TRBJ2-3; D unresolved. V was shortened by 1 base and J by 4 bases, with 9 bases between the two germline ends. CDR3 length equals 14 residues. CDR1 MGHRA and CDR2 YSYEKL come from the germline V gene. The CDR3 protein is CASSQVTTSDTQYF. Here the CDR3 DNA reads TGCGCCAGCAGCCAAGTGACCACATCAGATACGCAGTATTTT.

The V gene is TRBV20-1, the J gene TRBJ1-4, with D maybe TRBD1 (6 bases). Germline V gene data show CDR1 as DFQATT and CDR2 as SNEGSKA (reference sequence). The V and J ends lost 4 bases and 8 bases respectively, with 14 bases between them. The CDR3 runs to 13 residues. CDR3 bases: TGCAGTGCTAAAGGGACAACTGAAGAAAAACTGTTTTTT. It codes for CSAKGTTEEKLFF.

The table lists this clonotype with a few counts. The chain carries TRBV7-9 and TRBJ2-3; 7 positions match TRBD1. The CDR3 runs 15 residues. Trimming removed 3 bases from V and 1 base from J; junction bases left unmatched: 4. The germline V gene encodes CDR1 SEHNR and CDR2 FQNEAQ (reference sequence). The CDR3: CASSLTGSGTDTQYF. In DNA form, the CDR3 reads TGTGCCAGCAGCTTGACAGGGAGCGGCACAGATACGCAGTATTTT.

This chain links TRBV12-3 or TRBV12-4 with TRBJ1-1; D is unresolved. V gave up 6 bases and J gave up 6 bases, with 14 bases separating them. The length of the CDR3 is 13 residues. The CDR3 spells CASSKTYYAEAFF. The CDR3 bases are TGTGCCAGCAGCAAAACATACTACGCTGAAGCTTTCTTT.

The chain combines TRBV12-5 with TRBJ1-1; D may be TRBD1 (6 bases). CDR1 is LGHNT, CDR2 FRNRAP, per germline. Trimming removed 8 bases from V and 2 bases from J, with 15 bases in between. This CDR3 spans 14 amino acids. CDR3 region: CASRGSGFNTEAFF. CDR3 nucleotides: TGTGCTAGTAGGGGGTCAGGGTTTAACACTGAAGCTTTCTTT.

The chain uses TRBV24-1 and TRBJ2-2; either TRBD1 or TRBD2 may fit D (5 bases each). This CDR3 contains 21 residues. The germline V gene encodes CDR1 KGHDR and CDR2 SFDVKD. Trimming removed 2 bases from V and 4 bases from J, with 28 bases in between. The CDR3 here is CATSDSAGTMGGAPFTGELFF. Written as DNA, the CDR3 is TGTGCCACCAGTGATTCCGCTGGGACGATGGGTGGGGCGCCGTTCACCGGGGAGCTGTTTTTT.

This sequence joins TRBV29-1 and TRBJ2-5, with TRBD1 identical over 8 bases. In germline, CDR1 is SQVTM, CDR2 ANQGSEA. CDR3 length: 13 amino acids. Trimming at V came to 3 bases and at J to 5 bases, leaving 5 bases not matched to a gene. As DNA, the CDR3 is TGCAGCGTTGACAGGGGGCAGATCGAGACCCAGTACTTC. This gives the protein CSVDRGQIETQYF.

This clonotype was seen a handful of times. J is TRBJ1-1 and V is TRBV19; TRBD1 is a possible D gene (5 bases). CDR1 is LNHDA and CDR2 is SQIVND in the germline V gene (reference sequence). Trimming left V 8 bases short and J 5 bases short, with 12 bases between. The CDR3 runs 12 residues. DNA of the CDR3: TGTGCCAGTTTAGGGGAAAGGACTGAAGCTTTCTTT. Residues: CASLGERTEAFF.

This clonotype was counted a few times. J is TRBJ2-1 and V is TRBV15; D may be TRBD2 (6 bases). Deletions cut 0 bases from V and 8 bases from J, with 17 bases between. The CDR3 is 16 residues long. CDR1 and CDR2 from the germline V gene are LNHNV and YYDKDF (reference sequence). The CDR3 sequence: CATSRELAATMDEQFF. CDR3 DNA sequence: TGTGCCACCAGCAGAGAGTTAGCGGCGACGATGGATGAGCAGTTCTTC.

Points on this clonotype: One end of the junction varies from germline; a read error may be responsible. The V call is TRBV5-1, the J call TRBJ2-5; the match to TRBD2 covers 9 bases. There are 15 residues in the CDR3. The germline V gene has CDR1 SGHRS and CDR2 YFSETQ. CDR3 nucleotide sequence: TGCACCAGCAGCTTGCGGCGGGGGGGCCAAGAGACCCAGTACTTC. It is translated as CTSSLRRGGQETQYF.

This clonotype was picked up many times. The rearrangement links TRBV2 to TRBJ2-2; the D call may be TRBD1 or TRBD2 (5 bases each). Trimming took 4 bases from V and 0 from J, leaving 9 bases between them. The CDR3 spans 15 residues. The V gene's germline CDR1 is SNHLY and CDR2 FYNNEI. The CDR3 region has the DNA TGTGCCAGCAGTGTTTTGGGGGCGAACACCGGGGAGCTGTTTTTT. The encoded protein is CASSVLGANTGELFF.

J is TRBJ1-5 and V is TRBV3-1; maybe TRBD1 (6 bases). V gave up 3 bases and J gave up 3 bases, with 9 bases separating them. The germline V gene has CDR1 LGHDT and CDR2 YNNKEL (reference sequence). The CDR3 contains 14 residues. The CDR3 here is CASSHGGLNQPQHF. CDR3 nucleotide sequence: TGTGCCAGCAGCCATGGGGGGCTCAATCAGCCCCAGCATTTT.